One sample yielded the 26 T cell receptor beta chains listed below, sequenced in a study of T cell responses to AZD1222 COVID-19 vaccine. Clones were read by immunoSEQ multiplex PCR, and TCRdb kept only the in-frame ones, dropping some. Here the sample spans about 150,000 clones, 90% being singletons. The source was peripheral blood, collected on day 0 of AZD1222 vaccination. These TCRs come from an adult in good health.

V and J are TRBV28 and TRBJ2-6; the D gene is possibly TRBD1 (6 bases). CDR3 size: 19 residues. Per the germline V gene, CDR1 is MDHEN and CDR2 is SYDVKM. V lost 1 base, J lost 0 bases, and 16 bases lay in between. CDR3 region: CASSLLFRGAHSGANVLTF. CDR3 nucleotide sequence: TGTGCCAGCAGTTTATTATTCAGGGGTGCACACTCTGGGGCCAACGTCCTGACTTTC. The full variable domain, in which reference TRBV28 and TRBJ2-6 provide the parts outside the CDR3, is DVKVTQSSRYLVKRTGEKVFLECVQDMDHENMFWYRQDPGLGLRLIYFSYDVKMKEKGDIPEGYSVSREKKERFSLILESASTNQTSMYLCASSLLFRGAHSGANVLTFGAGSRLTVL.

A few counts support this clone. V usage is TRBV29-1 and J usage is TRBJ2-2; D is unresolved. V lost 6 bases to trimming and J lost 1 base, with 12 bases between them. The CDR3 has 14 amino acids. CDR1 and CDR2 from the germline V gene are SQVTM and ANQGSEA. Here the CDR3 reads CSVQSPLNTGELFF. In DNA form, the CDR3 reads TGCAGCGTCCAATCCCCCCTGAACACCGGGGAGCTGTTTTTT.

This CDR3 reads CATSRNQGSTDTQYF. The CDR3 DNA is TGTGCCACCAGCAGAAATCAGGGGTCCACAGATACGCAGTATTTT. The rearrangement joins TRBV15 to TRBJ2-3, with TRBD1 as a possible D gene (6 bases). The V end lost 2 bases, the J end lost 2 bases, and 11 bases lay between the germline ends. This CDR3 has 15 residues. Germline V gives CDR1 LNHNV, CDR2 YYDKDF (reference sequence).

This chain joins TRBV7-2 and TRBJ2-1, with 7 bases matching TRBD2. Germline trimming cut 6 bases from V and 1 base from J; bases unmatched to any gene: 6. Germline lookup yields CDR1 SGHTA and CDR2 FQGNSA. The CDR3 runs to 15 residues. Here the CDR3 reads CASRPLALSYNEQFF. CDR3 sequence (DNA): TGTGCCAGCAGACCACTAGCGCTGTCCTACAATGAGCAGTTCTTC.

V and J are TRBV4-1 and TRBJ2-1; D not certain. Germline CDR1 and CDR2: MGHRA and YSYEKL. The ends were cut back, 1 base at V and 0 bases at J, with 7 bases in the middle. This CDR3 is built from 15 residues. The CDR3 protein is CASSQVPSSYNEQFF. In nucleotides, the CDR3 is TGCGCCAGCAGCCAAGTCCCGAGCTCCTACAATGAGCAGTTCTTC.

Of note for this clone: Its ends do not fully match the called genes, so a read error is possible. The chain combines TRBV28 with TRBJ1-5; 11 bases fit TRBD1. The CDR3 is 16 amino acids. Per germline, CDR1 MDHEN and CDR2 SYDVKM. The CDR3 loop is CPSNKRDRGGNQPQHF. The CDR3 nucleotides read TGTCCCAGCAACAAACGGGACAGGGGGGGCAATCAGCCCCAGCATTTT. Looking up the rest from reference TRBV28 and TRBJ1-5 gives the full variable domain: DVKVTQSSRYLVKRTGEKVFLECVQDMDHENMFWYRQDPGLGLRLIYFSYDVKMKEKGDIPEGYSVSREKKERFSLILESASTNQTSMYLCPSNKRDRGGNQPQHFGDGTRLSIL.

This rearrangement joins TRBV28 to TRBJ1-1, with D unclear. The germline V and J ends were trimmed by 5 bases and 0 bases, with 10 bases remaining between them. The CDR3 has 14 amino acids. Germline lookup yields CDR1 MDHEN and CDR2 SYDVKM. The chain's CDR3 is CASSIPLMNTEAFF. The CDR3 region has the DNA TGTGCCAGCAGTATACCACTCATGAACACTGAAGCTTTCTTT.

This chain links TRBV7-2 with TRBJ2-3; the D call may be TRBD1 or TRBD2 (5 bases each). V gave up 0 bases and J gave up 8 bases, with 15 bases separating them. The germline CDR1 and CDR2 sequences are SGHTA and FQGNSA. The CDR3 has 15 amino acids. The DNA for the CDR3 is TGTGCCAGCAGCTTAGCCGGCCAGGTCGGGGCTACGCAGTATTTT. This translates into CASSLAGQVGATQYF. Full variable domain (outside the CDR3, taken from reference TRBV7-2 and TRBJ2-3): GAGVSQSPSNKVTEKGKDVELRCDPISGHTALYWYRQSLGQGLEFLIYFQGNSAPDKSGLPSDRFSAERTGGSVSTLTIQRTQQEDSAVYLCASSLAGQVGATQYFGPGTRLTVL.

The V gene is TRBV27, the J gene TRBJ1-6; no reliable D call. V dropped 1 base and J dropped 10 bases, with 14 bases sitting between them. The CDR3 spans 15 residues. The germline V gene has CDR1 MNHEY and CDR2 SMNVEV (reference sequence). CDR3 DNA: TGTGCCAGCAGTTTATATCGGGGAATGGGATCACCCCTCCACTTT. The encoded protein is CASSLYRGMGSPLHF.

This clone has a handful of counts. The chain is built from TRBV4-1 and TRBJ2-7; perhaps TRBD2 as D (6 bases). The germline CDR1 and CDR2 sequences are MGHRA and YSYEKL. The V and J ends lost 1 base and 3 bases respectively, with 13 bases between them. This CDR3 comprises 15 residues. DNA of the CDR3: TGCGCCAGCAGCCAAGTAATACTCGGGAGCTACGAGCAGTACTTC. The encoded protein is CASSQVILGSYEQYF.

This chain links TRBV9 with TRBJ2-5; the D call may be TRBD1 or TRBD2 (6 bases each). Between the trimmed V and J ends, which lost 0 bases and 5 bases, there was a span of 17 bases. The CDR3 runs 16 residues. Germline CDR1 reads SGDLS; CDR2 reads YYNGEE. In nucleotides, the CDR3 is TGTGCCAGCAGCGTAGTACCAAGTGGGGGGCGGGAGACCCAGTACTTC. Amino acid sequence: CASSVVPSGGRETQYF.

The CDR3 loop reads CASSATGDYGYTF. In DNA form, the CDR3 reads TGTGCCAGCAGCGCTACAGGGGACTATGGCTACACCTTC. This chain joins TRBV7-2 and TRBJ1-2, with 7 bases that match TRBD1. Germline V gene data show CDR1 as SGHTA and CDR2 as FQGNSA. This CDR3 comprises 13 residues. V dropped 5 bases and J dropped 3; count of bases not matched to a gene: 3.

The chain has TRBV4-3 and TRBJ1-5, with D uncertain. The CDR3 sequence is 13 residues long. Trimming pared 0 bases from V and 4 bases from J, leaving 4 bases between. The germline V gene has CDR1 LGHNA and CDR2 YSLEER. CDR3 DNA sequence: TGCGCCAGCAGCCAAGATAGTAATCAGCCCCAGCATTTT. Protein product: CASSQDSNQPQHF.

The V gene is TRBV7-3, the J gene TRBJ2-5; 12 nucleotides match TRBD2. The CDR3 has 15 amino acids. Germline V gives CDR1 SGHTA, CDR2 FQGTGA. V dropped 3 bases and J dropped 4; count of bases not matched to a gene: 3. This CDR3 is CASSLTSGGRETQYF. Here the CDR3 DNA reads TGTGCCAGCAGCTTGACTAGCGGGGGACGAGAGACCCAGTACTTC.

The chain links TRBV28 to TRBJ2-3, with D possibly TRBD1 on 6 matching bases. V was trimmed by 1 base and J by 2 bases, leaving 10 bases between them. CDR1 MDHEN and CDR2 SYDVKM come from the germline V gene. This CDR3 has 15 residues. CDR3 residues: CASSLSQGYTDTQYF. CDR3 sequence (DNA): TGTGCCAGCAGTTTATCTCAGGGGTACACAGATACGCAGTATTTT. Filled out from reference TRBV28 and TRBJ2-3, the complete variable domain reads DVKVTQSSRYLVKRTGEKVFLECVQDMDHENMFWYRQDPGLGLRLIYFSYDVKMKEKGDIPEGYSVSREKKERFSLILESASTNQTSMYLCASSLSQGYTDTQYFGPGTRLTVL.

The chain combines TRBV5-1 with TRBJ2-6; 7 bases align to TRBD1. The CDR3 has 20 amino acids. The germline CDR1 and CDR2 sequences are SGHRS and YFSETQ. V lost 3 bases to trimming and J lost 0 bases; unmatched junction nucleotides: 15. In DNA form, the CDR3 reads TGCGCCAGCAGCTCCTATCTTCCCGGACAGGCCAGCTCTGGGGCCAACGTCCTGACTTTC. Protein sequence: CASSSYLPGQASSGANVLTF. Variable domain in full (rest from reference TRBV5-1 and TRBJ2-6): KAGVTQTPRYLIKTRGQQVTLSCSPISGHRSVSWYQQTPGQGLQFLFEYFSETQRNKGNFPGRFSGRQFSNSRSEMNVSTLELGDSALYLCASSSYLPGQASSGANVLTFGAGSRLTVL.

The DNA of the CDR3 is TGCGCCAGCAGCCAACGGACGGATCCTAACTATGGCTACACCTTC. Protein sequence: CASSQRTDPNYGYTF. V gene TRBV4-1 combines with J gene TRBJ1-2; the D is unclear. The V and J ends lost 2 bases and 0 bases respectively, with 10 bases between them. CDR3 length: 15 residues. Germline lookup yields CDR1 MGHRA and CDR2 YSYEKL.

CDR3 DNA: TGTGCCACCAGCAGGGACCCGACTGGCGGATTGGAGACCCAGTACTTC. Encoded protein: CATSRDPTGGLETQYF. The rearrangement joins TRBV15 to TRBJ2-5, with D uncertain. Germline values: CDR1 LNHNV, CDR2 YYDKDF (reference sequence). Trimming took 3 bases from V and 5 from J, leaving 19 bases between them. This CDR3 has 16 residues.

This clone occurred once. V is TRBV7-6 and J is TRBJ2-7; D possibly matches TRBD1 or TRBD2 (5 bases each). Germline loops: CDR1 SGHVS, CDR2 FNYEAQ. The CDR3 is 15 amino acids. V was cut by 5 bases and J by 0 bases, with 14 bases left in between. This CDR3 reads CASSPLGTSSYEQYF. The CDR3 DNA reads as TGTGCCAGCAGCCCCTTGGGGACCAGCTCCTACGAGCAGTACTTC.

The chain joins TRBV4-3 to TRBJ2-3; D is undetermined. Germline V gene data show CDR1 as LGHNA and CDR2 as YSLEER. Trimming left V 0 bases short and J 4 bases short, with 14 bases between. CDR3 length equals 16 residues. CDR3 bases: TGCGCCAGCAGCCAAGATTCGTCGGTCGGAGCAGATACGCAGTATTTT. It specifies CASSQDSSVGADTQYF.

As regards this clone: A junction boundary mismatches the germline segment, possibly from a read error. The rearrangement links TRBV9 to TRBJ2-1; D could derive from TRBD1 or TRBD2 (5 bases each). Germline values: CDR1 SGDLS, CDR2 YYNGEE. The CDR3 is 14 residues long. The CDR3, as DNA: TGTGCCAGCAGCGCGGGACCGAACTACGATGAGCAGTTCTTC. It is translated as CASSAGPNYDEQFF.

Turning to this clone: Mismatch with germline at one junction end may stem from a read error. The chain combines TRBV2 with TRBJ1-4; TRBD1 aligns across 9 bases. The CDR3 sequence is 14 residues long. Germline CDR1 SNHLY, CDR2 FYNNEI. The CDR3 loop reads CASVYGTGNVKLFF. In nucleotides, the CDR3 is TGTGCCAGCGTATACGGGACAGGGAATGTAAAACTGTTTTTT.

The V call is TRBV14, the J call TRBJ1-1; 11 bases are shared with TRBD1. CDR3 length equals 16 residues. The V segment lost 0 bases and the J segment 4 bases; nucleotides outside the gene matches: 4. Germline V gene lookup returns CDR1 SGHDN and CDR2 FVKESK. Here the CDR3 reads CASSQDRGTGGTEAFF. The CDR3 coding sequence is TGTGCCAGCAGCCAAGATCGGGGGACAGGGGGCACTGAAGCTTTCTTT.

The CDR3 is CASSGKKGTGTKETQYF. The CDR3 nucleotides are TGTGCCAGCAGCGGAAAAAAGGGGACAGGGACTAAAGAGACCCAGTACTTC. This chain links TRBV9 with TRBJ2-5, with TRBD1 matching over 9 bases. V was pared by 3 bases and J by 3 bases, with 12 bases of the junction left unmatched. There are 17 residues in the CDR3. Per germline, CDR1 SGDLS and CDR2 YYNGEE.

The genes are TRBV7-2 and TRBJ1-5; the D gene is possibly TRBD1 (6 bases). Trimming stripped 5 bases from V and 7 bases from J, with 15 bases between. In germline, CDR1 is SGHTA, CDR2 FQGNSA. CDR3 size: 14 residues. The CDR3 DNA sequence: TGTGCCAGCAGCGCACAGGGAGGGGAGCAGCCCCAGCATTTT. Amino acids: CASSAQGGEQPQHF.

The chain's CDR3 is CASSDTGELRADTQYF. The CDR3 DNA reads as TGTGCCAGTAGTGACACCGGGGAACTAAGGGCAGATACGCAGTATTTT. The rearrangement joins TRBV19 to TRBJ2-3, with TRBD2 as a possible D gene (5 bases). Germline CDR1 is LNHDA and CDR2 is SQIVND (reference sequence). This CDR3 spans 16 amino acids. The V and J ends lost 5 bases and 4 bases respectively, with 19 bases between them.